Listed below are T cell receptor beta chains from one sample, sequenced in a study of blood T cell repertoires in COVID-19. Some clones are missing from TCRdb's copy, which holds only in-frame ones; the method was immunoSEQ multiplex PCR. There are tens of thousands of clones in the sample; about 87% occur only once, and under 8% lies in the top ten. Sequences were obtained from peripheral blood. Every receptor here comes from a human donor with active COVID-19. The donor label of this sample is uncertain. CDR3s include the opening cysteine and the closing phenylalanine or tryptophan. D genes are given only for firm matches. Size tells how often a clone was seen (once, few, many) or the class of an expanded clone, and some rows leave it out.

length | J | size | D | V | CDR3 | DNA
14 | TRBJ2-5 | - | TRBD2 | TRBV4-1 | CASSQIAGVETQYF | TGCGCCAGCAGCCAAATAGCGGGGGTGGAGACCCAGTACTTC
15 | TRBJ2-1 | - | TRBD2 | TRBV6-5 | CASSSLGLADNEQFF | TGTGCCAGCAGTTCCCTGGGACTAGCGGACAATGAGCAGTTCTTC
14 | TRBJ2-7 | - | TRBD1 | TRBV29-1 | CSVEVRRGTYEQYF | TGCAGCGTTGAAGTGCGCAGGGGGACCTACGAGCAGTACTTC
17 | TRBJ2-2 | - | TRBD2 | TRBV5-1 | CASSLEASGANTGELFF | TGCGCCAGCAGCCTGGAGGCTAGCGGGGCCAACACCGGGGAGCTGTTTTTT
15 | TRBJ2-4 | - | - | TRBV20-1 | CSASPATGAKNIQYF | TGCAGTGCTAGTCCCGCGACTGGTGCCAAAAACATTCAGTACTTC
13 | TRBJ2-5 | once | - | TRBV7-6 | CASSLEPPETQYF | TGTGCCAGCAGCTTAGAGCCCCCAGAGACCCAGTACTTC
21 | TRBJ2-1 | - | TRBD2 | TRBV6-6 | CASSSTGRSSLAGPPYNEQFF | TGTGCCAGCAGCTCTACGGGACGTAGCAGTCTAGCGGGGCCCCCTTACAATGAGCAGTTCTTC
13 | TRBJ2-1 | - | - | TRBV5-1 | CASSLGTRNEQFF | TGCGCCAGCAGCTTGGGGACTCGAAATGAGCAGTTCTTC
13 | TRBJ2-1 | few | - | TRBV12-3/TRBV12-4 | CASSRTGANEQFF | TGTGCCAGCAGCCGGACGGGAGCCAATGAGCAGTTCTTC
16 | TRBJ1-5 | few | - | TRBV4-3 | CASSQDRRPSNQPQHF | TGCGCCAGCAGCCAAGATCGGCGGCCGAGCAATCAGCCCCAGCATTTT
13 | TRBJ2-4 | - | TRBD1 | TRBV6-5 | CARRQGLKNIQYF | TGTGCCAGGCGACAGGGATTGAAAAACATTCAGTACTTC
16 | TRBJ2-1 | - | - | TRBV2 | CASSGERGGPYNEQFF | TGTGCCAGCAGTGGAGAAAGGGGAGGACCCTACAATGAGCAGTTCTTC
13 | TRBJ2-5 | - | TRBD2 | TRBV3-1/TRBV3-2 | CASRGLAGETQYF | TGTGCCAGCAGAGGACTAGCGGGAGAGACCCAGTACTTC
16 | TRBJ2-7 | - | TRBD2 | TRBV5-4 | CASSGTSGTLPYEQYF | TGTGCCAGCAGCGGGACTAGCGGGACCCTCCCATACGAGCAGTACTTC
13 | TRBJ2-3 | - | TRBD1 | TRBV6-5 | CASNRGVADTQYF | TGTGCCAGCAACAGGGGGGTGGCAGATACGCAGTATTTT
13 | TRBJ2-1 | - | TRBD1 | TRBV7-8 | CASSSTGNNEQFF | TGTGCCAGCAGCTCGACAGGGAACAATGAGCAGTTCTTC
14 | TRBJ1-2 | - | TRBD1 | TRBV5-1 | CASSMGTGSYGYTF | TGCGCCAGCAGCATGGGGACAGGGAGCTATGGCTACACCTTC
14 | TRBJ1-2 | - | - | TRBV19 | CASSIGWQNYGYTF | TGTGCCAGTAGTATAGGGTGGCAGAACTATGGCTACACCTTC
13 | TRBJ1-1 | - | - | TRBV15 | CATSSVAGAEAFF | TGTGCCACCAGCAGCGTGGCAGGGGCTGAAGCTTTCTTT
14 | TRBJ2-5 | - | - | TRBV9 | CASSVVDIQETQYF | TGTGCCAGCAGCGTAGTTGACATACAAGAGACCCAGTACTTC
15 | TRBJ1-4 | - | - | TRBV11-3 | CASSLDGQPNEKLFF | TGTGCCAGCAGCTTAGATGGGCAGCCTAATGAAAAACTGTTTTTT
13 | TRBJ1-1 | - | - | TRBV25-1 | CASSGLLNTEAFF | TGTGCCAGCAGTGGCCTATTGAACACTGAAGCTTTCTTT
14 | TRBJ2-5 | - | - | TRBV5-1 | CASSLAAGEETQYF | TGCGCCAGCAGCTTGGCGGCAGGCGAGGAGACCCAGTACTTC
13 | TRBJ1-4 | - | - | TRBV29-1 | CSVGQLSGEKLFF | TGCAGCGTCGGACAGCTAAGTGGTGAAAAACTGTTTTTT
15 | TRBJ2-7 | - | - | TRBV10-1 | CASSESGDILYEQYF | TGCGCCAGCAGTGAATCCGGGGACATTCTCTACGAGCAGTACTTC
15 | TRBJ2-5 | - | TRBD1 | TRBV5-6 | CASSQGQGGRETQYF | TGTGCCAGCAGTCAGGGACAGGGGGGACGGGAGACCCAGTACTTC
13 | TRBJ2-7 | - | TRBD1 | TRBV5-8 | CASSRGQAYEQYF | TGTGCCAGCAGCCGGGGACAGGCTTACGAGCAGTACTTC
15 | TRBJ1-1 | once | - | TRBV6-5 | CASSYSAGLNTEAFF | TGTGCCAGCAGTTACTCGGCAGGGCTGAACACTGAAGCTTTCTTT
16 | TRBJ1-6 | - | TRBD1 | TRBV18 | CASSRAQGQYNSPLHF | TGTGCCAGCTCACGCGCCCAGGGACAGTATAATTCACCCCTCCACTTT
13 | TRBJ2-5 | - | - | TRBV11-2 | CASSTTVQETQYF | TGTGCCAGCAGTACCACAGTACAAGAGACCCAGTACTTC
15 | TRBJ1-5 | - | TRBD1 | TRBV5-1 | CASRTGTGEDQPQHF | TGCGCCAGCAGAACCGGGACAGGGGAGGATCAGCCCCAGCATTTT
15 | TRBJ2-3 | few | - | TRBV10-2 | CAIGNGGGSTDTQYF | TGCGCCATTGGAAATGGGGGCGGGAGTACAGATACGCAGTATTTT
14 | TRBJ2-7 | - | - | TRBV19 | CASSQGRGPYEQYF | TGTGCCAGTAGTCAGGGGAGGGGTCCCTACGAGCAGTACTTC
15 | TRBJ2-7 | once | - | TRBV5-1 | CASSLGLGVAYEQYF | TGCGCCAGCAGCTTGGGGCTCGGGGTGGCGTACGAGCAGTACTTC
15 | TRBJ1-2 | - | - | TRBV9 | CASSVEPIPNYGYTF | TGTGCCAGCAGCGTAGAGCCTATACCTAACTATGGCTACACCTTC
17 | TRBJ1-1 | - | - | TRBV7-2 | CASSLGLRRRENTEAFF | TGTGCCAGCAGCTTAGGGCTCAGAAGGAGGGAGAACACTGAAGCTTTCTTT
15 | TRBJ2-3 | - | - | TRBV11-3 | CASSSDRLGRDTQYF | TGTGCCAGCAGTTCGGACAGGCTAGGGAGGGATACGCAGTATTTT
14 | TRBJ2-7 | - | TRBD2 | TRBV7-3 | CASSLVAGVGEQYF | TGTGCCAGCAGCTTAGTGGCGGGGGTGGGCGAGCAGTACTTC
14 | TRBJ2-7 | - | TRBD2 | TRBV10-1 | CASSHPGLFYEQYF | TGCGCCAGCAGTCACCCGGGACTATTCTACGAGCAGTACTTC
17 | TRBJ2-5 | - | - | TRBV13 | CASSLNLVGKGLETQYF | TGTGCCAGCAGCTTAAACTTGGTAGGGAAGGGGTTGGAGACCCAGTACTTC
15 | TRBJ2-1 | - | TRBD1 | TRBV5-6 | CASSFDRVPYNEQFF | TGTGCCAGCAGCTTCGACAGGGTCCCCTACAATGAGCAGTTCTTC
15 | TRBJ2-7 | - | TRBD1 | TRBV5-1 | CASSATGQRTYEQYF | TGCGCCAGCAGCGCCACGGGACAGCGTACCTACGAGCAGTACTTC
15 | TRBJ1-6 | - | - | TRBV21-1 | CASSYRQGKNSPLHF | TGTGCCAGCAGCTATCGACAGGGGAAGAATTCACCCCTCCACTTT